This TCR beta chain was captured by sequencing in a study of cytomegalovirus exposure and HLA in healthy donors. The study's findings and limits: Altogether, more than 150 TCR beta chains were recorded as cytomegalovirus-associated.

This clone was counted a few times. Its antigen is as yet unknown. Libraries were prepared by immunoSEQ multiplex PCR; TCRdb keeps only in-frame clonotypes and omits some of them. Altogether fewer than 150,000 clones are present, around 88% being singletons, with the ten largest covering approximately 8.5%. The V end lost 5 bases, the J end lost 0 bases, and 10 bases lay between the germline ends. The CDR3 has 15 amino acids. Germline loops: CDR1 SGHVS, CDR2 FQNEAQ. The donors were part of the validation cohort, which consisted of 120 subjects and was separate from the first cohort of 670 or so subjects.

This TCR derives from a woman between 18 and 29 years old in good health and CMV-seropositive. The specimen sequenced was PBMCs. V usage is TRBV7-8 and J usage is TRBJ1-4; no reliable D call. The CDR3: CASSPREATNEKLFF. The CDR3 bases are TGTGCCAGCAGCCCGCGGGAGGCAACTAATGAAAAACTGTTTTTT.